The 7 T cell receptor beta chains reported below all come from one sample, sequenced in a study of shared clonotypes between healthy human individuals. Repertoires were generated with immunoSEQ multiplex PCR, while TCRdb's copy carries only in-frame clones and drops some. The sample has more than 2 million clones, approximately 95% seen once. The sequencing input was naive CD4+ T cells sorted from blood. Subset described: CD45RA+ positively selected. The receptors derive from a young man in good health.

The J gene is TRBJ2-1, the V gene TRBV11-2, with a weak D call TRBD1 (6 bases). This CDR3 is built from 13 residues. Looked up from germline, CDR1 is SGHAT and CDR2 is FQNNGV. Trimming took off 3 bases at V and 6 bases at J, with 9 bases between the two ends. The CDR3 DNA follows: TGTGCCAGCAGCTTCGACAGGTTCAATGAGCAGTTCTTC. Amino acid sequence: CASSFDRFNEQFF. Drawing the rest from reference TRBV11-2 and TRBJ2-1, the complete variable domain is EAGVAQSPRYKIIEKRQSVAFWCNPISGHATLYWYQQILGQGPKLLIQFQNNGVVDDSQLPKDRFSAERLKGVDSTLKIQPAKLEDSAVYLCASSFDRFNEQFFGPGTRLTVL.

This chain connects TRBV10-1 to TRBJ2-5; 9 bases are shared with TRBD1. Trimming cost V 2 bases and J 4 bases; bases outside gene matches: 5. The CDR3 is 15 residues long. Germline CDR1 is WNHNN and CDR2 is SYGVQD (reference sequence). CDR3 bases: TGCGCCAGCAGTGAGGCCGGGACAGGGTTAGAGACCCAGTACTTC. It encodes CASSEAGTGLETQYF.

This clone has only one observation. This chain joins TRBV10-3 and TRBJ2-7; 7 nucleotides match TRBD1. The CDR3 is made up of 15 amino acids. Looked up from germline, CDR1 is ENHRY and CDR2 is SYGVKD. The ends lost 6 bases at V and 3 bases at J; junction bases unmatched: 11. The CDR3 coding sequence is TGTGCCATCAGCGGGACAAGGACAGGCCACTACGAGCAGTACTTC. Translating it yields CAISGTRTGHYEQYF.

The CDR3 is CASSQVGWTSSDTQYF. The CDR3 DNA sequence: TGCGCCAGCAGCCAAGTTGGTTGGACTAGCTCAGATACGCAGTATTTT. The V gene is TRBV4-3, the J gene TRBJ2-3; 8 nucleotides align to TRBD2. After removal of 1 base from V and 4 bases from J, the junction contained 7 bases not matched to a gene. This CDR3 spans 16 amino acids. In germline, CDR1 is LGHNA, CDR2 YSLEER.

The gene calls are TRBV11-2 and TRBJ2-7, with 7 nucleotides matching TRBD2. The germline V gene encodes CDR1 SGHAT and CDR2 FQNNGV. CDR3 length: 15 amino acids. V lost 2 bases and J lost 6; bases outside the gene matches: 10. The CDR3 loop reads CASSLTGAGVTEQYF. The CDR3 DNA is TGTGCCAGCAGCTTAACCGGGGCGGGAGTGACCGAGCAGTACTTC.

This chain connects TRBV7-9 to TRBJ2-7; D is unclear. The V end was cut by 3 bases, the J end by 2 bases, with 11 bases between. The CDR3 spans 14 residues. In germline, CDR1 is SEHNR, CDR2 FQNEAQ (reference sequence). The CDR3 here is CASSFPASTYEQYF. The CDR3 nucleotides are TGTGCCAGCAGCTTCCCAGCGTCGACCTACGAGCAGTACTTC.

The chain has TRBV13 and TRBJ2-7; the match to TRBD1 covers 10 bases. This CDR3 is 14 amino acids long. CDR1 and CDR2 (germline): PRHDT, FYEKMQ (reference sequence). Trimming took 3 bases from V and 3 from J; bases not matched to a gene: 2. The CDR3 DNA reads TGTGCCAGCAGCTTGGGGGACAGGGGCTACGAGCAGTACTTC. Its translation: CASSLGDRGYEQYF.